This T cell receptor beta chain was identified in a study of blood T cells in healthy people across ages. The study's findings and limits: Calculation of diversity from one million T cells yielded estimates considered to be underestimates. Donors of long life had a larger count of naive CD4+ cells and greater diversity than aged donors. Per million T cells, TCR beta diversity dropped roughly linearly as age increased.

Using a J-beta primer mix together with a sample-barcoded 5' primer, a second PCR was run for roughly 6 to 12 cycles. TCRdb recomputed calls from the 5' RACE reads with MiXCR, one row per CDR3 protein. The table includes some 1.5 million distinct CDR3 sequences, roughly 28% detected once. This CDR3 is built from 15 residues. Losses at the gene ends were 4 bases for V and 3 bases for J; bases not matched to a gene: 4. A word on this clonotype: What it binds is unknown.

The rearrangement joins TRBV12-3 or TRBV12-4 to TRBJ2-2; 8 positions match TRBD2. This TCR derives from a woman aged 25 to 45 in good health. The material sequenced was blood. CDR3 in amino acids: CASSSNGRDTGELFF. The CDR3 DNA reads TGTGCCAGCAGTTCGAACGGGAGGGACACCGGGGAGCTGTTTTTT.